Below, 15 T cell receptor beta chains from the same sample are listed, as sequenced in a study of T cell responses to AZD1222 COVID-19 vaccine. Only in-frame clones appear in the TCRdb table, and some are missing; sequencing was by immunoSEQ multiplex PCR. Of around 77,000 clones listed, around 87% are singletons. Sequencing was performed on peripheral blood, taken on day 0 of AZD1222 vaccination. These receptors came from an adult in good health.

V gene TRBV18 combines with J gene TRBJ1-5, with a weak D call TRBD1 (5 bases). Per the germline V gene, CDR1 is KGHSH and CDR2 is LQKENI. Trimming took 3 bases from V and 2 from J, leaving 11 bases between them. This CDR3 contains 15 residues. The CDR3 loop is CASSPREAGNQPQHF. The CDR3 DNA reads as TGTGCCAGCTCACCCAGGGAGGCGGGCAATCAGCCCCAGCATTTT.

The chain couples TRBV5-1 to TRBJ1-1, with D tentatively TRBD1 (5 bases). Trimming stripped 4 bases from V and 0 bases from J, with 16 bases between. CDR1 is SGHRS, CDR2 YFSETQ, per germline. The CDR3 runs to 16 residues. CDR3 sequence (DNA): TGCGCCAGCAGCCTACAAGCGGGGGAGCTGAACACTGAAGCTTTCTTT. Its protein product is CASSLQAGELNTEAFF. Full variable domain (outside the CDR3, taken from reference TRBV5-1 and TRBJ1-1): KAGVTQTPRYLIKTRGQQVTLSCSPISGHRSVSWYQQTPGQGLQFLFEYFSETQRNKGNFPGRFSGRQFSNSRSEMNVSTLELGDSALYLCASSLQAGELNTEAFFGQGTRLTVV.

Only one count was recorded for this clone. The chain uses TRBV19 and TRBJ1-5; 8 bases fit TRBD1. The germline CDR1 and CDR2 sequences are LNHDA and SQIVND (reference sequence). There are 13 residues in the CDR3. V shed 5 bases, J shed 5 bases, and the junction held 2 bases outside the gene matches. The CDR3 DNA follows: TGTGCCAGTAGTTCGGACAGGGATCAGCCCCAGCATTTT. Its translation: CASSSDRDQPQHF. Full variable domain (rest looked up from reference TRBV19 and TRBJ1-5): DGGITQSPKYLFRKEGQNVTLSCEQNLNHDAMYWYRQDPGQGLRLIYYSQIVNDFQKGDIAEGYSVSREKKESFPLTVTSAQKNPTAFYLCASSSDRDQPQHFGDGTRLSIL.

The chain combines TRBV5-1 with TRBJ2-7; D may correspond to TRBD1 or TRBD2 (5 bases each). Germline V CDR1 and CDR2: SGHRS, YFSETQ. The CDR3 sequence is 15 residues long. The V end lost 4 bases, the J end lost 2 bases, and 16 bases lay between the germline ends. The CDR3 DNA reads TGCGCCAGCAGCAGCCGGGGCATATCACCCTACGAGCAGTACTTC. Its translation is CASSSRGISPYEQYF.

The chain couples TRBV10-3 to TRBJ1-2; D is unclear. CDR3 length equals 12 residues. Germline V gene data show CDR1 as ENHRY and CDR2 as SYGVKD. Trimming shortened V by 1 base and J by 8 bases, and 8 bases separated the two germline ends. This CDR3 reads CAISELGGGYTF. Written as DNA, the CDR3 is TGTGCCATCAGTGAGTTGGGCGGAGGCTACACCTTC.

This clone was counted a single time. One junction end disagrees with the germline gene, perhaps due to a read error. This chain joins TRBV7-7 and TRBJ2-5, with TRBD2 identical over 11 bases. CDR3 length: 17 amino acids. CDR1 SSHAT and CDR2 FNYEAQ come from the germline V gene (reference sequence). The CDR3 sequence is CASSFGLAGALGETQYF. The DNA for the CDR3 is TGTGCTAGCAGCTTTGGACTAGCGGGTGCCTTGGGTGAGACCCAGTACTTC.

The V call is TRBV4-1, the J call TRBJ1-2, with D perhaps matching TRBD1 (5 bases). Germline CDR1 and CDR2: MGHRA and YSYEKL. The CDR3 length is 15 residues. Trimming took off 3 bases at V and 8 bases at J, with 19 bases between the two ends. The CDR3 region has the DNA TGCGCCAGCAGCCACCCCCCGCGAGGGGTACAAGGCTACACCTTC. Translation gives CASSHPPRGVQGYTF.

The chain employs TRBV6-6 and TRBJ2-2; 9 nucleotides agree with TRBD2. V dropped 3 bases and J dropped 7; count of bases not matched to a gene: 3. The CDR3 sequence is 14 residues long. The germline gives CDR1 MNHNY, CDR2 SVGAGI (reference sequence). The CDR3 reads CASSYVAGVGELFF. CDR3 nucleotides: TGTGCCAGCAGTTATGTAGCGGGGGTCGGGGAGCTGTTTTTT.

In DNA, the CDR3 is TGTGCCAGCATTATGACAGATAACACCGGGGAGCTGTTTTTT. This gives the protein CASIMTDNTGELFF. This chain uses TRBV27 with TRBJ2-2, with a tentative D call TRBD1 (5 bases). Trimming stripped 7 bases from V and 2 bases from J, with 11 bases between. The CDR3 length is 14 residues. CDR1 MNHEY and CDR2 SMNVEV come from the germline V gene (reference sequence).

V is TRBV19 and J is TRBJ1-6; D unclear. This CDR3 has 12 residues. V lost 7 bases to trimming and J lost 7 bases, with 8 bases between them. CDR1 is LNHDA, CDR2 SQIVND, per germline (reference sequence). The CDR3 coding sequence is TGTGCCAGTACCGATTTCAATTCACCCCTCCACTTT. The encoded protein is CASTDFNSPLHF.

V gene TRBV6-5 combines with J gene TRBJ1-1; a weak D match, TRBD1 (6 bases). The CDR3 totals 13 residues. Germline CDR1 and CDR2: MNHEY and SVGAGI. V was cut by 6 bases and J by 5 bases, with 13 bases left in between. The CDR3 region has the DNA TGTGCCAGCAGGAGGGGGGCGCAGACTGAAGCTTTCTTT. Protein: CASRRGAQTEAFF.

The genes are TRBV5-8 and TRBJ1-5; D remains unclear. Germline V CDR1 and CDR2: SGHTS, YDEGEE. Trimming took 3 bases from V and 1 from J, leaving 17 bases between them. There are 17 residues in the CDR3. The CDR3 sequence: CASSSLEGEGSNQPQHF. CDR3 nucleotide sequence: TGTGCCAGCAGCTCTCTCGAGGGCGAAGGGAGCAATCAGCCCCAGCATTTT.

The chain recombines TRBV5-4 with TRBJ2-3; TRBD2 matches at 9 bases. CDR3 length equals 16 residues. Trimming removed 5 bases from V and 2 bases from J; junction bases left unmatched: 9. The V gene's germline CDR1 is SGHNT and CDR2 YYREEE (reference sequence). DNA of the CDR3: TGTGCCAGCAGTTCCCCGCGGGGGGGCCCCACAGATACGCAGTATTTT. Translated: CASSSPRGGPTDTQYF.

The V call is TRBV11-2, the J call TRBJ2-7; 10 bases line up with TRBD2. The CDR3 covers 15 residues. V was pared by 2 bases and J by 2 bases, with 3 bases of the junction left unmatched. Germline V gives CDR1 SGHAT, CDR2 FQNNGV. CDR3 in amino acids: CASSLLSGGPYEQYF. CDR3 coding DNA: TGTGCCAGCAGCTTACTTAGCGGGGGGCCCTACGAGCAGTACTTC. Looking up the rest from reference TRBV11-2 and TRBJ2-7 gives the full variable domain: EAGVAQSPRYKIIEKRQSVAFWCNPISGHATLYWYQQILGQGPKLLIQFQNNGVVDDSQLPKDRFSAERLKGVDSTLKIQPAKLEDSAVYLCASSLLSGGPYEQYFGPGTRLTVT.

CDR3 protein: CASSPHRGETQYF. CDR3 coding DNA: TGTGCCAGCAGCCCGCACCGGGGAGAGACCCAGTACTTC. J is TRBJ2-5 and V is TRBV2, with D perhaps matching TRBD2 (5 bases). V was pared by 6 bases and J by 4 bases, with 12 bases between. The CDR3 loop spans 13 amino acids. The V gene's germline CDR1 is SNHLY and CDR2 FYNNEI.